Shown below are 5 T cell receptor beta chains from a single sample sequenced in a study of blood T cell repertoires in COVID-19. TCRdb keeps only in-frame clones here, not all; method: immunoSEQ multiplex PCR. The sample has some 210,000 clones, 80% to 85% seen once. Sequencing was done on a sample of peripheral blood. The receptors here all came from a human donor in a cohort sampled during active COVID-19.

The gene calls are TRBV15 and TRBJ1-5; D perhaps matches TRBD1 (5 bases). Germline assignment: CDR1 LNHNV and CDR2 YYDKDF (reference sequence). Trimming left V 1 base short and J 3 bases short, with 10 bases between. The CDR3 runs to 15 residues. In DNA form, the CDR3 reads TGTGCCACCAGCAGAGGGGGGACTGTCAATCAGCCCCAGCATTTT. This codes for CATSRGGTVNQPQHF.

This sequence joins TRBV30 and TRBJ2-7; D is unclear. Germline CDR1 GTSNPN, CDR2 SVGIG (reference sequence). This CDR3 is built from 12 residues. V dropped 1 base and J dropped 7 bases, with 11 bases sitting between them. In DNA, the CDR3 is TGTGCCTGGAGTGGGTCGGCGCGGGAGCAGTACTTC. As protein: CAWSGSAREQYF.

The chain is built from TRBV5-1 and TRBJ2-1, with D unresolved. Germline V gene sequence: CDR1 SGHRS, CDR2 YFSETQ. The V and J ends lost 0 bases and 7 bases respectively, with 5 bases between them. The CDR3 contains 12 residues. The CDR3 DNA reads TGCGCCAGCAGCTTGGGCCAGAATGAGCAGTTCTTC. Translated, it gives CASSLGQNEQFF.

J is TRBJ1-1 and V is TRBV19; D is possibly TRBD1 (5 bases). The CDR3 spans 15 residues. Trimming took off 5 bases at V and 0 bases at J, with 13 bases between the two ends. Germline V gene sequence: CDR1 LNHDA, CDR2 SQIVND (reference sequence). The CDR3 DNA sequence: TGTGCCAGTAGTTCCCCAGGGTCAATGAACACTGAAGCTTTCTTT. Translation gives CASSSPGSMNTEAFF.

This chain links TRBV2 with TRBJ2-6; TRBD2 might be the D (5 bases). The ends were cut back, 7 bases at V and 0 bases at J, with 10 bases in the middle. This CDR3 region has 15 residues. Germline V gene sequence: CDR1 SNHLY, CDR2 FYNNEI. This chain's CDR3 is CASTGSGSGANVLTF. In nucleotides, the CDR3 is TGTGCCAGCACCGGCAGCGGCTCTGGGGCCAACGTCCTGACTTTC.